These T cell receptor beta chains were read from a single sample in a study of blood T cell repertoires in COVID-19. Generated by immunoSEQ multiplex PCR, the TCRdb table keeps only in-frame clones and is missing some. This sample has some 280,000 clones; 70% to 90% occur once, and the top ten carry under 15%. The sequenced sample consisted of peripheral blood. These receptors originate from a woman aged 60-75 years with acute or convalescent COVID-19. Each CDR3 is given with its conserved first and last residue. The D gene is left open where the match is weak. Only part of the rows carry a size: once, few, many, or a class if the clone is expanded.

>TRBJ1-5|-|TRBV30|TRBD1
CAWSNPQSRGYNQPQHF
TGTGCCTGGAGTAACCCCCAGAGCAGGGGGTACAATCAGCCCCAGCATTTT
>TRBJ1-1|-|TRBV6-2/TRBV6-3|TRBD1
CASSYSEGQGMNTEAFF
TGTGCCAGCAGTTACTCAGAGGGACAGGGCATGAACACTGAAGCTTTCTTT
>TRBJ1-1|-|TRBV29-1|-
CSVVYTKEHAFF
TGCAGCGTTGTTTACACCAAGGAGCACGCTTTCTTT
>TRBJ1-5|-|TRBV15|-
CATSRFQGLGNQPQHF
TGTGCCACCAGCAGGTTTCAGGGGTTGGGCAATCAGCCCCAGCATTTT
>TRBJ2-1|-|TRBV7-3|-
CASSPQAYNEQFF
TGTGCCAGCAGCCCCCAGGCCTACAATGAGCAGTTCTTC
>TRBJ1-4|-|TRBV6-5|TRBD1
CASRKTGAGEKLFF
TGTGCCAGCAGGAAAACAGGGGCGGGTGAAAAACTGTTTTTT
>TRBJ2-2|-|TRBV15|-
CATSRDFSNTGELFF
TGTGCCACCAGTAGGGACTTCAGCAACACCGGGGAGCTGTTTTTT
>TRBJ2-1|-|TRBV18|-
CASSPNRGSRVVNNEQFF
TGTGCCAGCTCACCAAATCGGGGGAGCAGGGTCGTTAACAATGAGCAGTTCTTC
>TRBJ1-1|-|TRBV30|TRBD1
CAWRGQLYTEAFF
TGTGCCTGGAGGGGACAGCTTTACACTGAAGCTTTCTTT
>TRBJ1-5|-|TRBV5-1|TRBD1
CASSWTGLNQPQHF
TGCGCCAGCAGCTGGACAGGGCTCAATCAGCCCCAGCATTTT
>TRBJ1-5|few|TRBV4-2|-
CASSQGGGPNQPQHF
TGTGCCAGCAGCCAAGGCGGGGGCCCCAATCAGCCCCAGCATTTT
>TRBJ2-7|-|TRBV6-2/TRBV6-3|-
CASSYPQGGPYEQYF
TGTGCCAGCAGTTACCCCCAGGGGGGTCCCTACGAGCAGTACTTC
>TRBJ2-1|-|TRBV5-6|TRBD1
CASSLWGQGDVNEQFF
TGTGCCAGCAGCCTATGGGGACAGGGGGATGTCAATGAGCAGTTCTTC
>TRBJ2-3|-|TRBV3-1/TRBV3-2|TRBD2
CASSQDPAGGPTDTQYF
TGTGCCAGCAGCCAAGACCCAGCGGGAGGACCCACAGATACGCAGTATTTT
>TRBJ2-5|-|TRBV5-1|-
CASSPMGLQETQYF
TGCGCCAGCAGCCCCATGGGACTGCAAGAGACCCAGTACTTC
>TRBJ2-7|-|TRBV7-2|-
CASSWGQLYEQYF
TGTGCCAGCAGCTGGGGACAACTCTACGAGCAGTACTTC
>TRBJ2-7|-|TRBV5-1|TRBD2
CASSLGTSGGNEQYF
TGCGCCAGCAGCTTGGGAACTAGCGGGGGGAATGAGCAGTACTTC
>TRBJ1-2|-|TRBV6-5|-
CASSPDRNYGYTF
TGTGCCAGCAGTCCCGACAGGAACTATGGCTACACCTTC
>TRBJ2-5|-|TRBV9|TRBD1
CASSAGTGGQETQYF
TGTGCCAGCAGCGCAGGGACAGGGGGCCAAGAGACCCAGTACTTC
>TRBJ2-1|-|TRBV9|TRBD2
CASSLTPGLAGETEQFF
TGTGCCAGCAGTCTTACCCCTGGACTAGCGGGAGAGACTGAGCAGTTCTTC
>TRBJ2-5|-|TRBV5-8|TRBD2
CASSPGLAGGAETQYF
TGTGCCAGCAGCCCTGGACTAGCGGGAGGGGCAGAGACCCAGTACTTC
>TRBJ2-7|-|TRBV11-2|TRBD2
CASSLLAGEVWEQYF
TGTGCCAGCAGCCTTCTAGCGGGAGAGGTTTGGGAGCAGTACTTC
>TRBJ2-5|once|TRBV10-3|TRBD2
CAISAREVGETQYF
TGTGCCATCAGTGCCCGGGAGGTGGGAGAGACCCAGTACTTC
>TRBJ2-2|-|TRBV10-2|TRBD1
CASIPLGTGGVAGELFF
TGCGCCAGCATCCCCCTAGGGACAGGGGGAGTGGCCGGGGAGCTGTTTTTT
>TRBJ1-2|-|TRBV19|TRBD1
CASSTTTGAQYYGYTF
TGTGCCAGTAGTACTACCACAGGGGCGCAGTACTATGGCTACACCTTC
>TRBJ2-7|-|TRBV6-5|-
CASSRWGGYEQYF
TGTGCCAGCAGCCGATGGGGCGGATACGAGCAGTACTTC
>TRBJ1-1|-|TRBV7-8|TRBD1
CASSLVRGRSVTEAFF
TGTGCCAGCAGCTTAGTTAGGGGGCGAAGCGTCACTGAAGCTTTCTTT
>TRBJ1-3|-|TRBV19|TRBD1
CASSHRGHLGNTIYF
TGTGCCAGCTCTCACAGGGGGCATCTCGGAAACACCATATATTTT
>TRBJ2-2|-|TRBV6-6|-
CASIGFTGELFF
TGTGCCAGCATCGGGTTTACCGGGGAGCTGTTTTTT
>TRBJ1-4|few|TRBV15|TRBD1
CATSRGTAQKDEKLFF
TGTGCCACCAGCCGTGGGACAGCCCAGAAGGATGAAAAACTGTTTTTT
>TRBJ1-2|-|TRBV4-3|-
CASSQVRGTYGYTF
TGCGCCAGCAGCCAAGTCCGGGGGACTTATGGCTACACCTTC
>TRBJ2-1|once|TRBV5-4|-
CASSLEASGNEQFF
TGTGCCAGCAGCTTGGAGGCTAGTGGCAATGAGCAGTTCTTC